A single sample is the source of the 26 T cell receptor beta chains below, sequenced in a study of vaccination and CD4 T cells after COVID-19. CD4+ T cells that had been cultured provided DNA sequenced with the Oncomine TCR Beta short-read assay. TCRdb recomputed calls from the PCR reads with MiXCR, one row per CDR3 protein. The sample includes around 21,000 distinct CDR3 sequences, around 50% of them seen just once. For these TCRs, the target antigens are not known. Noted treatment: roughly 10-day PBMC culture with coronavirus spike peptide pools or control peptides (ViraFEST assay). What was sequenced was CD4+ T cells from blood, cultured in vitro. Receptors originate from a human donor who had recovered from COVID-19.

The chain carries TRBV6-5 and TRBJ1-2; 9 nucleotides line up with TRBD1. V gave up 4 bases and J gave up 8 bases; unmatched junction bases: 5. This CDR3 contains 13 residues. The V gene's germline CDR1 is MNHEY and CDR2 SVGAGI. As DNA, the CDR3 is TGTGCCAGCAGTTCCACCGGGACAGGGGGCTACACCTTC. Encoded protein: CASSSTGTGGYTF.

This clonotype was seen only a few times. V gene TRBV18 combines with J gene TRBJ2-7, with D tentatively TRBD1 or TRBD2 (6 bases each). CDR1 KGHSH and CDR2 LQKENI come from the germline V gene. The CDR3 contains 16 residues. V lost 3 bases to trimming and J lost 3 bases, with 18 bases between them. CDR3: CASSPGAGRRFYEQYF. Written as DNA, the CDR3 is TGTGCCAGCTCACCGGGGGCGGGACGGCGGTTCTACGAGCAGTACTTC.

Here the CDR3 reads CATSDPSGGNTEAFF. CDR3 DNA: TGTGCCACCAGTGACCCCTCGGGAGGGAACACTGAAGCTTTCTTT. V gene TRBV24-1 combines with J gene TRBJ1-1; D gene ambiguous. Germline-derived CDR1 and CDR2 are KGHDR and SFDVKD. This CDR3 region has 15 residues. Trimming pared 4 bases from V and 1 base from J, leaving 12 bases between.

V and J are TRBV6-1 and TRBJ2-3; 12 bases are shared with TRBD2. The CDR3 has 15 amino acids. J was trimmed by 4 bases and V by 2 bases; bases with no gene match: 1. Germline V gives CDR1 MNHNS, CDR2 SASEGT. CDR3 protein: CASSELAGGPDTQYF. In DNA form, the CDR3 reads TGTGCCAGCAGTGAACTAGCGGGAGGGCCAGATACGCAGTATTTT.

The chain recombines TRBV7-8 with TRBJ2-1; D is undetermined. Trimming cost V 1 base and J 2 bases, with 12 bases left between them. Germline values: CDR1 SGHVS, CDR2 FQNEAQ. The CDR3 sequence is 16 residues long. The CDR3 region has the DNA TGTGCCAGCAGCTTAGAGGGTGTGGGAACCTACAATGAGCAGTTCTTC. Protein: CASSLEGVGTYNEQFF.

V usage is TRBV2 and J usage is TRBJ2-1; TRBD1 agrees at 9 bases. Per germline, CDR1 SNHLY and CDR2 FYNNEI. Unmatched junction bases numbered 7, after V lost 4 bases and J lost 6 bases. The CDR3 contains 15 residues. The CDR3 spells CASSARDRVINEQFF. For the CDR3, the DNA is TGTGCCAGCAGTGCCCGGGACAGGGTGATCAATGAGCAGTTCTTC.

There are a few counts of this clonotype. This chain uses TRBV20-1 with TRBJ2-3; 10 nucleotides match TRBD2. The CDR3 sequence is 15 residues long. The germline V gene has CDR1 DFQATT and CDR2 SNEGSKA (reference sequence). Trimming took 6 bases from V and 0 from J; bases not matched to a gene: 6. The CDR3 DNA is TGCAGTGCGTTAGCGGGAGGATCTAGCACAGATACGCAGTATTTT. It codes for CSALAGGSSTDTQYF.

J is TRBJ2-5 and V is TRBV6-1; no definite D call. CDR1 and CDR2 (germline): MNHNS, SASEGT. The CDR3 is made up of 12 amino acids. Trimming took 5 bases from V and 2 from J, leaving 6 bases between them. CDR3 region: CASSTHQETQYF. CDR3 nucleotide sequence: TGTGCCAGCAGTACCCATCAAGAGACCCAGTACTTC.

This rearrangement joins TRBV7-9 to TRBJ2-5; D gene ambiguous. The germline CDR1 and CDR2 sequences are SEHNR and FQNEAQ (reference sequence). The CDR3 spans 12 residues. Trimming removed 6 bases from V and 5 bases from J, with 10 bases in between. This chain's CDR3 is CASSRPSETQYF. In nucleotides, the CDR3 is TGTGCCAGCAGTCGACCAAGTGAGACCCAGTACTTC.

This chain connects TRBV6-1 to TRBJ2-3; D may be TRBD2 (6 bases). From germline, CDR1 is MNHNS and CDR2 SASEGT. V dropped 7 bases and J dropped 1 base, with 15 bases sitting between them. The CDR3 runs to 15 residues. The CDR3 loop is CASTDPGLGTDTQYF. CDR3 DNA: TGTGCCAGCACCGACCCGGGACTCGGCACAGATACGCAGTATTTT.

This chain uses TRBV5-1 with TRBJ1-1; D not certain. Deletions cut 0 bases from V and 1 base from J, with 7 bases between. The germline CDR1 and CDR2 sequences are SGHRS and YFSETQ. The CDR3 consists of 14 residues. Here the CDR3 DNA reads TGCGCCAGCAGCTTGGATTCAGGGAACACTGAAGCTTTCTTT. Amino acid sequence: CASSLDSGNTEAFF.

The CDR3 is CASNIWGGSSYEQYF. CDR3 sequence (DNA): TGTGCCAGCAATATTTGGGGCGGGAGCTCCTACGAGCAGTACTTC. The gene calls are TRBV27 and TRBJ2-7, with 7 bases lining up with TRBD2. The V segment lost 7 bases and the J segment 0 bases; nucleotides outside the gene matches: 9. Germline loops: CDR1 MNHEY, CDR2 SMNVEV (reference sequence). The CDR3 loop spans 15 amino acids.

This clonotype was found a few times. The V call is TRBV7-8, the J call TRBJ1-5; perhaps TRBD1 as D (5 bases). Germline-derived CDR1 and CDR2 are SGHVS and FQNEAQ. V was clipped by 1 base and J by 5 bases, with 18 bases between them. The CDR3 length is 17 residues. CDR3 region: CASSLGRRGKQDQPQHF. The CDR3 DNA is TGTGCCAGCAGCTTAGGACGGCGGGGGAAGCAGGATCAGCCCCAGCATTTT.

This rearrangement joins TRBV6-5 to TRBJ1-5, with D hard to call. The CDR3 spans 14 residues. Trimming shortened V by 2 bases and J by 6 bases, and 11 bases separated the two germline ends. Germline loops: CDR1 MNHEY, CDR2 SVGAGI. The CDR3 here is CASSYGPVGQPQHF. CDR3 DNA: TGTGCCAGCAGTTACGGGCCAGTGGGTCAGCCCCAGCATTTT.

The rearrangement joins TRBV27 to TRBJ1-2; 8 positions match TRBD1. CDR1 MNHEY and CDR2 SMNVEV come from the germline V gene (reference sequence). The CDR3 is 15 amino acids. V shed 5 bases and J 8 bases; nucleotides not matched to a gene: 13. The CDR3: CASSPGQERLGGYTF. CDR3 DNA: TGTGCCAGCAGTCCGGGACAGGAGCGTCTTGGGGGCTACACCTTC.

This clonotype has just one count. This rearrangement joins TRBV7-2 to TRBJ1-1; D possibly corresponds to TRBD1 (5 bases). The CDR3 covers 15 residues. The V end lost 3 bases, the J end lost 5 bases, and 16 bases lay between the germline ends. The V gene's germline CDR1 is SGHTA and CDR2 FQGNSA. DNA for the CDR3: TGTGCCAGCAGCTTGCAGGGAGGGTTGGTGACTGAAGCTTTCTTT. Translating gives CASSLQGGLVTEAFF.

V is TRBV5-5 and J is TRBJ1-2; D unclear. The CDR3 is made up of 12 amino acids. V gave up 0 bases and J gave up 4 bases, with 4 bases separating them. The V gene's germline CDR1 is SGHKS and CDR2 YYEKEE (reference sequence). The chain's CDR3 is CASSLDSYGYTF. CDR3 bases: TGTGCCAGCAGCTTGGACAGCTATGGCTACACCTTC.

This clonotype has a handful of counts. DNA of the CDR3: TGTGCCAGCAGCCCCCTTGGGCGGGGGGAGACCCAGTACTTC. This encodes CASSPLGRGETQYF. V usage is TRBV27 and J usage is TRBJ2-5; TRBD2 matches at 7 bases. The germline CDR1 and CDR2 sequences are MNHEY and SMNVEV (reference sequence). Trimming cost V 6 bases and J 5 bases; bases outside gene matches: 9. This CDR3 is built from 14 residues.

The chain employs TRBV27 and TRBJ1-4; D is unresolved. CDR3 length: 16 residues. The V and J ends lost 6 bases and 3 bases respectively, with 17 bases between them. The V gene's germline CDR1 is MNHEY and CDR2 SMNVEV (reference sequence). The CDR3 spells CASSPIGRFSNEKLFF. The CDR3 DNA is TGTGCCAGCAGCCCGATAGGACGATTCTCTAATGAAAAACTGTTTTTT.

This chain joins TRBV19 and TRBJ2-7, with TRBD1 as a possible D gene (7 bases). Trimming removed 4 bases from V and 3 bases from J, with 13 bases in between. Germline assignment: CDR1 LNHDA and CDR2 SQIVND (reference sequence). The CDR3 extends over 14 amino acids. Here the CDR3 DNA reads TGTGCCAGTAGTACGAACAGGGGAGGCTACGAGCAGTACTTC. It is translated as CASSTNRGGYEQYF.

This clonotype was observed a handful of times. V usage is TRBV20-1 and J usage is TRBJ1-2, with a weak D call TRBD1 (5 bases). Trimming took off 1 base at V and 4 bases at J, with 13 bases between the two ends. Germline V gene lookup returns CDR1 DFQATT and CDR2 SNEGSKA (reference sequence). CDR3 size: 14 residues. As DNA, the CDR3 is TGCAGTGCTAGAGCGACAGACTCTCTCTATGGCTACACCTTC. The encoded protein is CSARATDSLYGYTF.

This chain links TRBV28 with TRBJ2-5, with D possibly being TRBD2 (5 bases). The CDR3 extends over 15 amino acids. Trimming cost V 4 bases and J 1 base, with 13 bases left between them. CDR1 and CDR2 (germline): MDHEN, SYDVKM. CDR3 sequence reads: CASSSPGLRQETQYF. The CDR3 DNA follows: TGTGCCAGCAGTTCCCCCGGACTGCGCCAAGAGACCCAGTACTTC.

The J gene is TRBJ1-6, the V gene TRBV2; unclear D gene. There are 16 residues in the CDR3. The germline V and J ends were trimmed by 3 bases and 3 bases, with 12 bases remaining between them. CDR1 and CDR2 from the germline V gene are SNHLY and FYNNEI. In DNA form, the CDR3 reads TGTGCCAGCAGTGAGAACAGAGCCAACTATAATTCACCCCTCCACTTT. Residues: CASSENRANYNSPLHF.

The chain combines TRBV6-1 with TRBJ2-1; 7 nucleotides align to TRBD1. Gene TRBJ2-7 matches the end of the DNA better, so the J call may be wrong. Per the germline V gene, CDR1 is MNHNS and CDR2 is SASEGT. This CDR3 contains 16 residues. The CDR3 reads CASSVSGQTVLNEQYF. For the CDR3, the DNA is TGTGCCAGCAGTGTGTCGGGACAGACGGTGTTAAACGAGCAGTACTTC.

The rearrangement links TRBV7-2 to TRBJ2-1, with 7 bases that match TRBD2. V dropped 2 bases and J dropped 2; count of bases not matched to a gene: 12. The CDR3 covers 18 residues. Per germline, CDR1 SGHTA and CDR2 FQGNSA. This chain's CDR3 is CASSLFGLSGGPYNEQFF. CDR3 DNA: TGTGCCAGCAGCTTATTTGGATTGTCGGGGGGTCCCTACAATGAGCAGTTCTTC.

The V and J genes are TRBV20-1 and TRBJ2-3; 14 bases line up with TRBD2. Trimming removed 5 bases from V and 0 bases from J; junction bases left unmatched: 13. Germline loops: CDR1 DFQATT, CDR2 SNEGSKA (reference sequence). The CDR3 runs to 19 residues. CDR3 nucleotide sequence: TGCAGTGCTCAAAGGACTAGCGGGGGGACTCGCGCTAGCACAGATACGCAGTATTTT. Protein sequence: CSAQRTSGGTRASTDTQYF.